These T cell receptor beta chains were read from a single sample in a study of vaccination and CD4 T cells after COVID-19. TCRdb re-derived calls from the PCR reads in MiXCR, one entry per CDR3 protein. The table has about 20,000 distinct CDR3 sequences, just under 50% seen once. These receptors have no known antigen. The sample was CD4+ T cells from blood, cultured in vitro, taken before SARS-CoV-2 vaccination. These receptors came from a human donor who had recovered from COVID-19. Each CDR3 is given with its conserved first and last residue. D genes are given only for firm matches. Clone sizes are given selectively: once, few, many, or a class where the clone is expanded.

TRBV20-1	TRBJ1-6	few	TRBD1	TGCAGTGCCCGGGCAGGGGGAACGGATTCACCCCTCCACTTT	CSARAGGTDSPLHF
TRBV7-2	TRBJ2-5	few	-	TGTGCCAGCAGCTTTCCAGGAACCGAGACCCAGTACTTC	CASSFPGTETQYF
TRBV24-1	TRBJ1-2	-	-	TGTGCCACCAGTGATTTGGAGGGATATGGCTACACCTTC	CATSDLEGYGYTF
TRBV20-1	TRBJ2-7	-	TRBD2	TGCAGTGCTATCGGGACTAGCGGGAGCTCCTACGAGCAGTACTTC	CSAIGTSGSSYEQYF
TRBV7-3	TRBJ2-3	-	TRBD2	TGTGCCAGCAGCTTAAGGGCTAGCGGGACTTGGAATACTAGCACAGATACGCAGTATTTT	CASSLRASGTWNTSTDTQYF
TRBV10-3	TRBJ2-1	-	TRBD1	TGTGCCATCAGATGGGACAGCGAGATTAGGGAGCAGTTCTTC	CAIRWDSEIREQFF
TRBV12-3/TRBV12-4	TRBJ1-2	-	-	-	CASSSSVGYTF
TRBV7-2	TRBJ1-2	-	-	TGTGCCAGCAACCCGGGACCGAGCTATGGCTACACCTTC	CASNPGPSYGYTF
TRBV11-3	TRBJ2-7	-	-	TGTGCCAGCAGCGCGACGGGCCCCTCCTACGAGCAGTACTTC	CASSATGPSYEQYF
TRBV20-1	TRBJ2-3	few	-	TGCAGTGCTACCCATACAGATACGCAGTATTTT	CSATHTDTQYF
TRBV18	TRBJ2-5	-	-	TGTGCCAGCTCACCAGAGGGAGTAGGAGAGACCCAGTACTTC	CASSPEGVGETQYF
TRBV7-2	TRBJ2-5	-	TRBD2	TGTGCCAGCAGCTCCGGACTAGCGGGGATCCAAGAGACCCAGTACTTC	CASSSGLAGIQETQYF
TRBV5-4	TRBJ1-2	few	-	TGTGCCAGCAGCTTTTCGTTAGCCTATGGCTACACCTTC	CASSFSLAYGYTF
TRBV20-1	TRBJ2-2	-	-	TGCAGTGCTAGAGATTGGCAGGGCACCGGGGAGCTGTTTTTT	CSARDWQGTGELFF
TRBV11-3	TRBJ2-1	-	-	TGTGCCAGCAGCTTAGCAGGCCGGGACAATGAGCAGTTCTTC	CASSLAGRDNEQFF
TRBV20-1	TRBJ2-1	-	TRBD2	TGCAGTGCTAGAAAGGACCCCGGGACTAGCACGAATGAGCAGTTCTTC	CSARKDPGTSTNEQFF
TRBV19	TRBJ2-3	-	-	TGTGCCAGTAGGACCAGCCAAGGGACAGATACGCAGTATTTT	CASRTSQGTDTQYF
TRBV7-2	TRBJ2-7	-	-	TGTGCCAGCAGCCTAGGGGTTTACGAGCAGTACTTC	CASSLGVYEQYF
TRBV20-1	TRBJ2-3	-	TRBD1	TGCAGTACTAGAGACCCGACAGGGCCGGCAGATACGCAGTATTTT	CSTRDPTGPADTQYF
TRBV7-2	TRBJ1-2	few	-	TGTGCCAGCAGCTTAGGTTCAGTCAGGCCAACCTTC	CASSLGSVRPTF
TRBV12-3/TRBV12-4	TRBJ1-5	few	TRBD1	TGTGCCAGCAGCCGGGGACAGAGGCATCAGCCCCAGCATTTT	CASSRGQRHQPQHF
TRBV25-1	TRBJ2-1	once	TRBD2	TGTGCCAGCAGTGAAGGGGGACTAGGGGGCAATGAGCAGTTCTTC	CASSEGGLGGNEQFF
TRBV29-1	TRBJ2-5	-	-	TGCAGCGCTGCGGATCCGACTACCCAAGAGACCCAGTACTTC	CSAADPTTQETQYF
TRBV11-3	TRBJ1-1	-	-	TGTGCCAGCTCGGAGCTATTGAACACTGAAGCTTTCTTT	CASSELLNTEAFF
TRBV29-1	TRBJ2-3	few	-	TGCAGCGTCGGACAGACGCAGTATTTT	CSVGQTQYF
TRBV20-1	TRBJ1-6	few	-	TGCAGTGCTCCGGAAAAGTATTCACCCCTCCACTTT	CSAPEKYSPLHF
TRBV19	TRBJ2-1	-	-	TGTGCCAGTAGTATGCGGACAACGAGCCACAATGAGCAGTTCTTC	CASSMRTTSHNEQFF
TRBV19	TRBJ1-2	-	TRBD1	TGTGCCAGTAGGGAGACAGGGGTAAACTATGGCTACACCTTC	CASRETGVNYGYTF
TRBV6-1	TRBJ1-6	few	TRBD1	TGTGCCAGCAGGCCGGGGACAGGCACACCCCTCCACTTT	CASRPGTGTPLHF
TRBV28	TRBJ1-1	-	-	TGTGCCAGCAGTTTGAGCAGGGATGCTTTCTTT	CASSLSRDAFF
TRBV7-9	TRBJ2-2	-	TRBD2	TGTGCCAGCAGCTTAATACTAGCGGGAGTAGGCACCGGGGAGCTGTTTTTT	CASSLILAGVGTGELFF
TRBV19	TRBJ1-5	-	TRBD1	TGTGCCAGTAGTCCTGGGACAGGGGGAACCTATAGCAATCAGCCCCAGCATTTT	CASSPGTGGTYSNQPQHF
TRBV20-1	TRBJ2-3	-	TRBD2	TGCAGTGCTACCGTTAGCGGGGGGACCACAGATACGCAGTATTTT	CSATVSGGTTDTQYF
TRBV5-4	TRBJ1-1	-	-	TGTGCCAGCAGCACGGGAGATGTAGAGGTCTTGAACACTGAAGCTTTCTTT	CASSTGDVEVLNTEAFF
TRBV6-1	TRBJ2-5	few	TRBD1	TGTGCCAGCAGTCCAAGGGACAGGGGGCAGGAGACCCAGTACTTC	CASSPRDRGQETQYF
TRBV11-3	TRBJ1-4	few	-	TGTGCCAGCAGCTCTGACCCGGGCGAAAAACTGTTTTTT	CASSSDPGEKLFF
TRBV20-1	TRBJ1-5	-	TRBD1	TGCAGTGCCATTGACAGGGATCAGCCCCAGCATTTT	CSAIDRDQPQHF
TRBV7-9	TRBJ1-1	-	-	TGTGCCAGCAGCCCCCGGAGAGTGAACACTGAAGCTTACTTT	CASSPRRVNTEAYF
TRBV7-3	TRBJ2-1	-	TRBD2	TGTGCCAGCAGCTCCGGACTAGCGGGAGCGGGTGAGCAGTTCTTC	CASSSGLAGAGEQFF
TRBV2	TRBJ1-5	-	-	TGTGCCAGCAGGGTAAGGGGGTTCAACCAGCCCCAGCATTTT	CASRVRGFNQPQHF
TRBV7-2	TRBJ1-2	-	-	TGTGCCAGCAGCCCAGACCCGGCTAACTATGGCTACACCTTC	CASSPDPANYGYTF
TRBV6-1	TRBJ1-2	-	-	TGTGCCAGCAGTACCGACCCGTTCAACTATGGCTACACCTTC	CASSTDPFNYGYTF
TRBV27	TRBJ2-4	-	-	TGTGCCAGCAGTTCCACCGAAAACATTCAGTACTTC	CASSSTENIQYF
TRBV20-1	TRBJ1-4	-	TRBD1	TGCAGTGCTAGTGCAGGGGGCGGCACTAATGAAAAACTGTTTTTT	CSASAGGGTNEKLFF
TRBV7-2	TRBJ2-5	-	-	TGTGCCAGCAGGCCGACAGGGAGGGAGACCCAGTACTTC	CASRPTGRETQYF